A single sample is the source of the 32 T cell receptor beta chains below, sequenced in a study of Ad26.COV2.S vaccination and SARS-CoV-2 variants. Assay: immunoSEQ multiplex PCR; the TCRdb copy retains only in-frame clones and omits some. The sample lists roughly 300,000 clones, about 89% occurring once. This sample's treatment: 19 received Ad26.COV2.S at low or high dose, single or two shots; about five received placebo; per-sample allocation not given. Samples came from day 63 after the first vaccine or placebo injection. Sequences were derived from peripheral blood, sampled in a trial of Ad26.COV2.S vaccine versus placebo. These TCRs come from a person aged 18-65 years who received the Ad26.COV2.S COVID-19 vaccine or a placebo.

This chain connects TRBV7-8 to TRBJ2-5, with 11 bases matching TRBD2. Germline V lookup: CDR1 SGHVS, CDR2 FQNEAQ. CDR3 length: 15 residues. V dropped 5 bases and J dropped 2; count of bases not matched to a gene: 4. This CDR3 reads CASSPWTSGQETQYF. In DNA form, the CDR3 reads TGTGCCAGCAGCCCTTGGACTAGCGGGCAAGAGACCCAGTACTTC.

This clone turned up a few times. This rearrangement joins TRBV30 to TRBJ1-5; possible D gene TRBD1, 5 bases. This CDR3 has 14 residues. V lost 3 bases, J lost 7 bases, and 16 bases lay in between. CDR1 is GTSNPN, CDR2 SVGIG, per germline (reference sequence). In nucleotides, the CDR3 is TGTGCCTGGAGCCTAGGAGGGGAAGAGCAGCCCCAGCATTTT. Its protein is CAWSLGGEEQPQHF. Supplemented by reference TRBV30 and TRBJ1-5, the full variable domain reads SQTIHQWPATLVQPVGSPLSLECTVEGTSNPNLYWYRQAAGRGLQLLFYSVGIGQISSEVPQNLSASRPQDRQFILSSKKLLLSDSGFYLCAWSLGGEEQPQHFGDGTRLSIL.

V and J are TRBV6-2 or TRBV6-3 and TRBJ1-2; D is ambiguous. The ends were cut back, 2 bases at V and 4 bases at J, with 14 bases in the middle. From germline, CDR1 is MNHEY and CDR2 SVGEGT. This CDR3 comprises 15 residues. In DNA form, the CDR3 reads TGTGCCAGCAGTTACCCTCCGGCAGGATCCTATGGCTACACCTTC. Translation: CASSYPPAGSYGYTF.

The genes are TRBV4-1 and TRBJ1-2; 8 nucleotides line up with TRBD1. This CDR3 is 13 amino acids long. The junction had 0 bases not matched to a gene; V was cut back by 1 base and J by 5 bases. Germline CDR1 reads MGHRA; CDR2 reads YSYEKL. The chain's CDR3 is CASSQGQGYGYTF. As DNA, the CDR3 is TGCGCCAGCAGCCAAGGACAGGGGTATGGCTACACCTTC.

The chain employs TRBV4-2 and TRBJ2-2; 11 bases agree with TRBD2. CDR1 is LGHNA and CDR2 is YNFKEQ in the germline V gene. The V and J ends lost 1 base and 3 bases, in that order; junction bases with no gene match: 4. The CDR3 runs to 17 residues. CDR3 sequence: CASSQGVSGRDTGELFF. In DNA form, the CDR3 reads TGTGCCAGCAGCCAAGGTGTTAGCGGGAGGGACACCGGGGAGCTGTTTTTT.

This clone was counted once. The V and J genes are TRBV5-1 and TRBJ2-7; tentatively, D is TRBD2 (5 bases). Trimming shortened V by 4 bases and J by 6 bases, and 14 bases separated the two germline ends. The CDR3 is 13 amino acids. CDR1 is SGHRS and CDR2 is YFSETQ in the germline V gene. The CDR3 reads CASSRSPAGEQYF. The CDR3 DNA follows: TGCGCCAGCAGCCGCTCCCCCGCGGGCGAGCAGTACTTC.

This clone showed up just once. The chain recombines TRBV12-3 or TRBV12-4 with TRBJ1-5; D ambiguous. V was trimmed by 4 bases and J by 4 bases, leaving 8 bases between them. This CDR3 spans 13 amino acids. The CDR3 region is CASSSIGNQPQHF. The CDR3 DNA follows: TGTGCCAGCAGTTCGATCGGAAATCAGCCCCAGCATTTT.

The chain recombines TRBV19 with TRBJ1-6, with 7 bases matching TRBD1. The CDR3 runs 17 residues. Germline CDR1 is LNHDA and CDR2 is SQIVND (reference sequence). With V trimmed by 7 bases and J by 1 base, 10 bases remained unmatched. CDR3 DNA sequence: TGTGCCAGTAACCACCCGCAGGGGGTGTCCTATAATTCACCCCTCCACTTT. Amino acid sequence: CASNHPQGVSYNSPLHF.

This sequence joins TRBV10-3 and TRBJ1-3; D is undetermined. V lost 3 bases and J lost 0, with 9 bases in between. The CDR3 is made up of 15 amino acids. Per germline, CDR1 ENHRY and CDR2 SYGVKD. CDR3 amino acids: CAISDLQISGNTIYF. The CDR3, as DNA: TGTGCCATCAGTGATCTACAGATCTCTGGAAACACCATATATTTT.

This chain uses TRBV24-1 with TRBJ2-5; TRBD1 matches at 7 bases. The CDR3 extends over 17 amino acids. Looked up from germline, CDR1 is KGHDR and CDR2 is SFDVKD. V trimming: 5 bases; J trimming: 1 base; junction bases outside the gene matches: 12. CDR3 sequence: CATSVQRQGPRQETQYF. DNA of the CDR3: TGTGCCACCAGTGTTCAGAGACAGGGTCCACGCCAAGAGACCCAGTACTTC.

The rearrangement joins TRBV7-6 to TRBJ2-4; D remains ambiguous. Germline V CDR1 and CDR2: SGHVS, FNYEAQ. V lost 3 bases and J lost 0, with 9 bases in between. The length of the CDR3 is 15 residues. The CDR3 here is CASSFKLRAKNIQYF. The CDR3 DNA is TGTGCCAGCAGCTTTAAGCTGAGAGCCAAAAACATTCAGTACTTC. Based on the CDR3 plus reference TRBV7-6 and TRBJ2-4, the full variable domain is GAGVSQSPRYKVTKRGQDVALRCDPISGHVSLYWYRQALGQGPEFLTYFNYEAQQDKSGLPNDRFSAERPEGSISTLTIQRTEQRDSAMYRCASSFKLRAKNIQYFGAGTRLSVL.

This chain joins TRBV11-2 and TRBJ1-6; 7 bases agree with TRBD1. Germline V gene data show CDR1 as SGHAT and CDR2 as FQNNGV. V lost 1 base to trimming and J lost 8 bases; unmatched junction nucleotides: 11. The CDR3 has 17 residues. The CDR3 loop reads CASSLATGQVVDSPLHF. CDR3 nucleotide sequence: TGTGCCAGCAGCTTAGCGACTGGACAGGTGGTAGATTCACCCCTCCACTTT. The full variable domain, with the rest looked up from reference TRBV11-2 and TRBJ1-6, is EAGVAQSPRYKIIEKRQSVAFWCNPISGHATLYWYQQILGQGPKLLIQFQNNGVVDDSQLPKDRFSAERLKGVDSTLKIQPAKLEDSAVYLCASSLATGQVVDSPLHFGNGTRLTVT.

This chain links TRBV6-2 or TRBV6-3 with TRBJ1-2; the D is unclear. Per germline, CDR1 MNHEY and CDR2 SVGEGT. V lost 4 bases to trimming and J lost 4 bases, with 10 bases between them. This CDR3 comprises 13 residues. The CDR3: CASSLADTYGYTF. CDR3 nucleotides: TGTGCCAGCAGTTTAGCAGATACCTATGGCTACACCTTC.

The CDR3 DNA sequence: TGTGCCTGGAGTCTACCGGACATACGGAATTCACCCCTCCACTTT. Translated: CAWSLPDIRNSPLHF. The rearrangement joins TRBV30 to TRBJ1-6, with a tentative D call TRBD1 (5 bases). Trimming shortened V by 2 bases and J by 7 bases, and 15 bases separated the two germline ends. In germline, CDR1 is GTSNPN, CDR2 SVGIG (reference sequence). The CDR3 length is 15 residues.

V gene TRBV5-6 combines with J gene TRBJ2-2; 12 nucleotides agree with TRBD2. Germline lookup yields CDR1 SGHDT and CDR2 YYEEEE. V shed 5 bases and J 3 bases; nucleotides not matched to a gene: 8. This CDR3 contains 17 residues. This CDR3 reads CASSWTSGAGYTGELFF. The CDR3 bases are TGTGCCAGCAGTTGGACTAGCGGGGCCGGGTACACCGGGGAGCTGTTTTTT.

The V gene is TRBV11-2, the J gene TRBJ1-6, with D perhaps matching TRBD1 (6 bases). The germline CDR1 and CDR2 sequences are SGHAT and FQNNGV. Trimming removed 0 bases from V and 9 bases from J, with 15 bases in between. The CDR3 runs to 16 residues. DNA for the CDR3: TGTGCCAGCAGCTTAGAATTGGGGCAGGGGTCTTCACCCCTCCACTTT. It yields the protein CASSLELGQGSSPLHF. Full variable domain (remainder filled in from reference TRBV11-2 and TRBJ1-6): EAGVAQSPRYKIIEKRQSVAFWCNPISGHATLYWYQQILGQGPKLLIQFQNNGVVDDSQLPKDRFSAERLKGVDSTLKIQPAKLEDSAVYLCASSLELGQGSSPLHFGNGTRLTVT.

Worth noting for this clone: The sample has other DNA sequences that encode this CDR3 too. The V call is TRBV7-2, the J call TRBJ2-7; 8 positions agree with TRBD1. V was pared by 0 bases and J by 5 bases, with 3 bases of the junction left unmatched. The CDR3 has 14 residues. CDR1 is SGHTA and CDR2 is FQGNSA in the germline V gene. The CDR3 nucleotides read TGTGCCAGCAGCTTAGCGGGGACAGGCCACGAGCAGTACTTC. It is translated as CASSLAGTGHEQYF.

This clone has a handful of counts. The rearrangement joins TRBV28 to TRBJ1-4; TRBD1 matches at 7 bases. The CDR3 has 15 residues. Trimming took 7 bases from V and 8 from J; bases not matched to a gene: 13. CDR1 is MDHEN, CDR2 SYDVKM, per germline. CDR3 in amino acids: CASTPAGQQLEKLFF. The CDR3 coding sequence is TGTGCCAGCACCCCCGCGGGACAGCAATTAGAAAAACTGTTTTTT.

The chain has TRBV4-2 and TRBJ2-3; 14 bases line up with TRBD2. This CDR3 is 18 amino acids long. The J segment lost 2 bases and the V segment lost 1 base, leaving 5 bases of the junction unmatched. Germline loops: CDR1 LGHNA, CDR2 YNFKEQ. CDR3 nucleotides: TGTGCCAGCAGCCAAGCTGGACTAGCGGGGGGACTCACAGATACGCAGTATTTT. Encoded protein: CASSQAGLAGGLTDTQYF.

This rearrangement joins TRBV5-1 to TRBJ2-1; 16 nucleotides line up with TRBD2. Germline V lookup: CDR1 SGHRS, CDR2 YFSETQ. The length of the CDR3 is 18 residues. V was pared by 4 bases and J by 0 bases, with 4 bases of the junction left unmatched. The CDR3 region is CASSAGLAGGSSYNEQFF. The CDR3, as DNA: TGCGCCAGCAGCGCGGGACTAGCGGGGGGGTCCTCCTACAATGAGCAGTTCTTC.

The rearrangement joins TRBV7-9 to TRBJ2-5; unclear D gene. CDR1 and CDR2 (germline): SEHNR, FQNEAQ (reference sequence). The CDR3 covers 16 residues. The germline V and J ends were trimmed by 1 base and 7 bases, with 19 bases remaining between them. The CDR3 sequence: CASSLDFSQVDSTQYF. DNA of the CDR3: TGTGCCAGCAGCTTAGATTTCTCCCAAGTCGACTCGACCCAGTACTTC.

V usage is TRBV27 and J usage is TRBJ1-5; no reliable D call. Germline CDR1 MNHEY, CDR2 SMNVEV (reference sequence). The V and J ends lost 2 bases and 0 bases respectively, with 5 bases between them. This CDR3 is 14 amino acids long. In DNA, the CDR3 is TGTGCCAGCAGTTTACTTGGTAGCAATCAGCCCCAGCATTTT. As protein: CASSLLGSNQPQHF.

This sequence joins TRBV7-2 and TRBJ1-1, with D perhaps matching TRBD1 (5 bases). The germline V gene encodes CDR1 SGHTA and CDR2 FQGNSA. V was trimmed by 1 base and J by 4 bases, leaving 16 bases between them. This CDR3 is 16 amino acids long. CDR3 nucleotides: TGTGCCAGCAGCTTAGACCCGGGACTCAAGAGCACTGAAGCTTTCTTT. Its translation is CASSLDPGLKSTEAFF. Looking up the rest from reference TRBV7-2 and TRBJ1-1 gives the full variable domain: GAGVSQSPSNKVTEKGKDVELRCDPISGHTALYWYRQSLGQGLEFLIYFQGNSAPDKSGLPSDRFSAERTGGSVSTLTIQRTQQEDSAVYLCASSLDPGLKSTEAFFGQGTRLTVV.

The J gene is TRBJ2-7, the V gene TRBV2; TRBD2 aligns across 7 bases. V lost 0 bases, J lost 1 base, and 3 bases stayed unmatched. Germline CDR1 SNHLY, CDR2 FYNNEI. The CDR3 has 15 amino acids. The CDR3 nucleotides read TGTGCCAGCAGTGAAGCCCTAGCGGAGTCCTACGAGCAGTACTTC. Protein sequence: CASSEALAESYEQYF. Drawing the rest from reference TRBV2 and TRBJ2-7, the complete variable domain is EPEVTQTPSHQVTQMGQEVILRCVPISNHLYFYWYRQILGQKVEFLVSFYNNEISEKSEIFDDQFSVERPDGSNFTLKIRSTKLEDSAMYFCASSEALAESYEQYFGPGTRLTVT.

The chain joins TRBV19 to TRBJ2-2, with D maybe TRBD2 (6 bases). V was pared by 7 bases and J by 1 base, with 10 bases between. Per the germline V gene, CDR1 is LNHDA and CDR2 is SQIVND (reference sequence). The CDR3 is 14 amino acids. The DNA for the CDR3 is TGTGCCAGTATGGCGGGGAGGAACACCGGGGAGCTGTTTTTT. Protein product: CASMAGRNTGELFF.

CDR3 sequence: CASSRQGGSYEQYF. The CDR3 DNA is TGTGCCAGCAGCAGACAGGGGGGCTCCTACGAGCAGTACTTC. The chain links TRBV6-5 to TRBJ2-7; TRBD1 matches 9 bases. V shed 6 bases, J shed 0 bases, and the junction held 3 bases outside the gene matches. This CDR3 has 14 residues. The germline V gene has CDR1 MNHEY and CDR2 SVGAGI.

The DNA for the CDR3 is TGTGCCAGCGGAACCGGGACAGTGAACACTGAAGCTTTCTTT. Translated, it gives CASGTGTVNTEAFF. The chain links TRBV27 to TRBJ1-1; 7 bases line up with TRBD1. The V segment lost 8 bases and the J segment 0 bases; nucleotides outside the gene matches: 6. Germline CDR1 reads MNHEY; CDR2 reads SMNVEV (reference sequence). The CDR3 sequence is 14 residues long.

V is TRBV6-5 and J is TRBJ2-2, with D uncertain. Trimming shortened V by 6 bases and J by 0 bases, and 8 bases separated the two germline ends. This CDR3 region has 14 residues. Germline V CDR1 and CDR2: MNHEY, SVGAGI. CDR3 in DNA: TGTGCCAGCAGAGATTTCGCGAACACCGGGGAGCTGTTTTTT. Translated: CASRDFANTGELFF.

The CDR3 nucleotides read TGTGCCAGCAGAAGACAAGTCTATAGCAATCAGCCCCAGCATTTT. This encodes CASRRQVYSNQPQHF. This chain links TRBV6-5 with TRBJ1-5; D uncertain. This CDR3 contains 15 residues. Germline CDR1 reads MNHEY; CDR2 reads SVGAGI. V lost 6 bases to trimming and J lost 0 bases, with 12 bases between them.

About this clone: The identical CDR3 is also encoded by other nucleotide sequences in the sample. The chain combines TRBV19 with TRBJ1-5; no reliable D call. Trimming pared 3 bases from V and 2 bases from J, leaving 5 bases between. The germline gives CDR1 LNHDA, CDR2 SQIVND (reference sequence). This CDR3 contains 13 residues. CDR3 loop: CASSMSGNQPQHF. In DNA form, the CDR3 reads TGTGCCAGTAGTATGAGCGGCAATCAGCCCCAGCATTTT.

CDR3 in DNA: TGTGCCAGCAGTTACTCGACCCCTACTAGCGGGAGAAATGAGCAGTTCTTC. Its translation is CASSYSTPTSGRNEQFF. The J gene is TRBJ2-1, the V gene TRBV6-2 or TRBV6-3; 11 positions match TRBD2. Germline lookup yields CDR1 MNHEY and CDR2 SVGEGT. The junction had 8 bases not matched to a gene; V was cut back by 0 bases and J by 7 bases. The CDR3 consists of 17 residues.

The V call is TRBV18, the J call TRBJ2-3; D gene uncertain. The germline gives CDR1 KGHSH, CDR2 LQKENI. Trimming cost V 1 base and J 0 bases, with 8 bases left between them. The CDR3 is 15 residues long. DNA of the CDR3: TGTGCCAGCTCACCACTTTCCTCTAGCACAGATACGCAGTATTTT. As protein: CASSPLSSSTDTQYF.